These 8 T cell receptor beta chains were sequenced from one sample in a study of cytotoxic CD8 clonotypes in ibrutinib-treated CLL. Generated by immunoSEQ multiplex PCR, the TCRdb table keeps only in-frame clones and is missing some. The table has approximately 140,000 clones, 85% to 95% seen once. This specimen was PBMCs, taken after 12 months of ibrutinib treatment. These receptors were collected from a human donor with chronic lymphocytic leukemia.

The chain uses TRBV29-1 and TRBJ2-7; 7 nucleotides match TRBD1. The CDR3 has 14 amino acids. V shed 6 bases and J 0 bases; nucleotides not matched to a gene: 8. Looked up from germline, CDR1 is SQVTM and CDR2 is ANQGSEA. For the CDR3, the DNA is TGCAGCGTGGAACCGACAGGGAGCTCCTACGAGCAGTACTTC. The encoded protein is CSVEPTGSSYEQYF.

The rearrangement links TRBV27 to TRBJ2-5, with 7 positions matching TRBD1. From germline, CDR1 is MNHEY and CDR2 SMNVEV (reference sequence). CDR3 length: 13 amino acids. V shed 5 bases, J shed 10 bases, and the junction held 10 bases outside the gene matches. As DNA, the CDR3 is TGTGCCAGCAGTCCCCGTACAGGGGAAGACCAGTACTTC. Protein sequence: CASSPRTGEDQYF.

The V gene is TRBV19, the J gene TRBJ1-2, with D hard to call. The V gene's germline CDR1 is LNHDA and CDR2 SQIVND (reference sequence). This CDR3 is 12 amino acids long. The V and J ends lost 5 bases and 3 bases respectively, with 7 bases between them. CDR3 residues: CASSREDYGYTF. The DNA of the CDR3 is TGTGCCAGTAGTCGGGAAGACTATGGCTACACCTTC.

This sequence joins TRBV28 and TRBJ1-5; D gene uncertain. The CDR3 runs to 13 residues. The V gene lost 5 bases and the J gene lost 6 bases, with 11 bases spanning the gap. Per the germline V gene, CDR1 is MDHEN and CDR2 is SYDVKM. The CDR3 region has the DNA TGTGCCAGCAGTCCCCCATTCTTTCAGCCCCAGCATTTT. Translated: CASSPPFFQPQHF.

The chain employs TRBV14 and TRBJ2-7; D is uncertain. Germline V gives CDR1 SGHDN, CDR2 FVKESK. The CDR3 loop spans 13 amino acids. The ends were cut back, 4 bases at V and 5 bases at J, with 12 bases in the middle. In DNA, the CDR3 is TGTGCCAGCAGCCTACGAGACAAGGACGAGCAGTACTTC. Amino acids: CASSLRDKDEQYF.

The chain combines TRBV2 with TRBJ1-4; TRBD1 matches 7 bases. Germline V CDR1 and CDR2: SNHLY, FYNNEI. The CDR3 is made up of 14 amino acids. Trimming at V came to 6 bases and at J to 8 bases, leaving 9 bases not matched to a gene. Here the CDR3 reads CASSSWTGGEKLFF. In nucleotides, the CDR3 is TGTGCCAGCAGCTCTTGGACAGGAGGAGAAAAACTGTTTTTT. Filled out from reference TRBV2 and TRBJ1-4, the complete variable domain reads EPEVTQTPSHQVTQMGQEVILRCVPISNHLYFYWYRQILGQKVEFLVSFYNNEISEKSEIFDDQFSVERPDGSNFTLKIRSTKLEDSAMYFCASSSWTGGEKLFFGSGTQLSVL.

In this sample, this clone turned up once. The V gene is TRBV29-1, the J gene TRBJ2-2; 7 bases map to TRBD2. Per the germline V gene, CDR1 is SQVTM and CDR2 is ANQGSEA. Trimming removed 6 bases from V and 0 bases from J; junction bases left unmatched: 13. This CDR3 contains 17 residues. CDR3 sequence reads: CSVAGTKFNANTGELFF. The DNA of the CDR3 is TGCAGCGTCGCCGGGACTAAATTTAACGCGAACACCGGGGAGCTGTTTTTT.

V gene TRBV25-1 combines with J gene TRBJ2-1; 9 bases match TRBD1. CDR1 and CDR2 (germline): MGHDK, SYGVNS. V lost 4 bases and J lost 6; bases outside the gene matches: 4. The CDR3 totals 14 residues. CDR3 nucleotides: TGTGCCAGCAGTGCTGGGACAGGGAGCAATGAGCAGTTCTTC. Translating gives CASSAGTGSNEQFF.